The entry that follows covers one T cell receptor beta chain sequence. As yet, its antigen is unknown. Every bit of the isolated RNA underwent reverse transcription, so sequencing read expressed TCRB transcripts. The data were produced by immunoSEQ multiplex PCR, yet TCRdb's version contains in-frame clones alone and is incomplete. The repertoire holds about 53,000 clones, with roughly 52% as singletons. In germline, CDR1 is ENHRY, CDR2 SYGVKD. V dropped 5 bases and J dropped 4 bases, with 6 bases sitting between them. This CDR3 spans 11 amino acids. The data were taken from a study of beta chain features in type 1 diabetes. Overall study findings and caveats: TCRB CDR3 length was moderately but significantly reduced in all four CD4+ subsets of Type 1 diabetes patients.

Blood was collected once per donor into heparin, averaging about 120 mL. Sorted populations were all over 98% pure. This clonotype was obtained from a woman between 40 and 55 years old with type 1 diabetes. The sample consisted of Tregs from blood. The chain recombines TRBV10-3 with TRBJ2-7, with TRBD1 as a possible D gene (5 bases). The CDR3 region is CAISPGYEQYF. The CDR3 region has the DNA TGTGCCATCAGTCCAGGGTACGAGCAGTACTTC.